This T cell receptor (beta chain) appears in the sequencing data of a study of T cell clonality in common variable immunodeficiency. In its sample, this clone was seen many times. Its antigen remains unidentified. Study-wide points: Reportedly, TCR beta sequences from common variable immunodeficiency showed fewer deletions and N-nucleotide insertions. Shared TCRbeta clones were fewer between CVID subjects than controls.

Each donor provided roughly 4.5 to 8.5 ml of heparinized whole blood. Profiling relied on immunoSEQ multiplex PCR, and the TCRdb table lists in-frame clones only, not all of them. Observed are about 81,000 clones, no singletons, with the top ten taking approximately 0.81%. The TCR originated in a person between 18 and 69 years old in good health. Sequencing used peripheral blood mononuclear cells.

The DNA read from the CDR3 is TGTGCCAGCAGCTCGGGACTAGCGGGAAGGAGTGAG. Its protein is CASSSGLAGRSE. The whole CDR3 protein reads CASSSGLAGRSEQFF. The V call is TRBV13, the J call TRBJ2-1, with 13 nucleotides matching TRBD2. The read stops 3 residues short of the end of the CDR3; the missing end is completed from the germline J gene. The V segment lost 4 bases and the J segment 9 bases; nucleotides outside the gene matches: 6. The CDR3 has 15 amino acids. The germline CDR1 and CDR2 sequences are PRHDT and FYEKMQ (reference sequence).